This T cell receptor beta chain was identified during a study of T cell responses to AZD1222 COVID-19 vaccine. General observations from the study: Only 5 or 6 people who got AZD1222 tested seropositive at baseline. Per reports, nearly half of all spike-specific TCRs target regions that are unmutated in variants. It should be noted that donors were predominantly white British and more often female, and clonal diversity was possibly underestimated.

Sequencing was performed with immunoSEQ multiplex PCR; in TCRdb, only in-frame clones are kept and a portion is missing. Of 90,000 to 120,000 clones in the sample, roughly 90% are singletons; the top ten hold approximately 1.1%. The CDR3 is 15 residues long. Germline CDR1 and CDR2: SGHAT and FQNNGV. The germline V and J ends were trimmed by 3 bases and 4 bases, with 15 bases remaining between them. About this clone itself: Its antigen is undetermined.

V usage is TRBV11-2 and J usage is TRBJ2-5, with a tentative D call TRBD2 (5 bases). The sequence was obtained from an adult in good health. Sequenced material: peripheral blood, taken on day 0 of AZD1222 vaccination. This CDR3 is CASSFYAREGETQYF. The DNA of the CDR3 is TGTGCCAGCAGCTTTTACGCTAGAGAGGGAGAGACCCAGTACTTC.